The sequence of this T cell receptor beta chain was determined in a study of blood T cells in healthy people across ages. Turning to this clonotype: Its target is not known.

Notes on the study in general: Donors of long life had a larger count of naive CD4+ cells and greater diversity than aged donors.

CDR3 length equals 11 residues. Germline CDR1 and CDR2: DFQATT and SNEGSKA (reference sequence). Between the trimmed V and J ends, which lost 5 bases and 1 base, there was a span of 5 bases. Primed by a sample-barcoded 5' primer and a J-beta primer mix, a second PCR proceeded for 7 to 11 cycles. TCRdb reprocessed the 5' RACE reads with MiXCR, giving one entry per CDR3 protein. The top ten clones hold more than 8.5% of a sample with about 760,000 distinct CDR3 sequences, more than 20% of them seen once. Isolating PBMCs gave at least 6 million of these cells per sample. These data also formed part of another study, on T cells of mothers and their children.

The gene calls are TRBV20-1 and TRBJ1-2; D remains ambiguous. The TCR comes from a boy aged 5-17 years in good health. The sample consisted of blood. The chain's CDR3 is CSAGSNYGYTF. CDR3 coding DNA: TGCAGTGCTGGGAGTAACTATGGCTACACCTTC.